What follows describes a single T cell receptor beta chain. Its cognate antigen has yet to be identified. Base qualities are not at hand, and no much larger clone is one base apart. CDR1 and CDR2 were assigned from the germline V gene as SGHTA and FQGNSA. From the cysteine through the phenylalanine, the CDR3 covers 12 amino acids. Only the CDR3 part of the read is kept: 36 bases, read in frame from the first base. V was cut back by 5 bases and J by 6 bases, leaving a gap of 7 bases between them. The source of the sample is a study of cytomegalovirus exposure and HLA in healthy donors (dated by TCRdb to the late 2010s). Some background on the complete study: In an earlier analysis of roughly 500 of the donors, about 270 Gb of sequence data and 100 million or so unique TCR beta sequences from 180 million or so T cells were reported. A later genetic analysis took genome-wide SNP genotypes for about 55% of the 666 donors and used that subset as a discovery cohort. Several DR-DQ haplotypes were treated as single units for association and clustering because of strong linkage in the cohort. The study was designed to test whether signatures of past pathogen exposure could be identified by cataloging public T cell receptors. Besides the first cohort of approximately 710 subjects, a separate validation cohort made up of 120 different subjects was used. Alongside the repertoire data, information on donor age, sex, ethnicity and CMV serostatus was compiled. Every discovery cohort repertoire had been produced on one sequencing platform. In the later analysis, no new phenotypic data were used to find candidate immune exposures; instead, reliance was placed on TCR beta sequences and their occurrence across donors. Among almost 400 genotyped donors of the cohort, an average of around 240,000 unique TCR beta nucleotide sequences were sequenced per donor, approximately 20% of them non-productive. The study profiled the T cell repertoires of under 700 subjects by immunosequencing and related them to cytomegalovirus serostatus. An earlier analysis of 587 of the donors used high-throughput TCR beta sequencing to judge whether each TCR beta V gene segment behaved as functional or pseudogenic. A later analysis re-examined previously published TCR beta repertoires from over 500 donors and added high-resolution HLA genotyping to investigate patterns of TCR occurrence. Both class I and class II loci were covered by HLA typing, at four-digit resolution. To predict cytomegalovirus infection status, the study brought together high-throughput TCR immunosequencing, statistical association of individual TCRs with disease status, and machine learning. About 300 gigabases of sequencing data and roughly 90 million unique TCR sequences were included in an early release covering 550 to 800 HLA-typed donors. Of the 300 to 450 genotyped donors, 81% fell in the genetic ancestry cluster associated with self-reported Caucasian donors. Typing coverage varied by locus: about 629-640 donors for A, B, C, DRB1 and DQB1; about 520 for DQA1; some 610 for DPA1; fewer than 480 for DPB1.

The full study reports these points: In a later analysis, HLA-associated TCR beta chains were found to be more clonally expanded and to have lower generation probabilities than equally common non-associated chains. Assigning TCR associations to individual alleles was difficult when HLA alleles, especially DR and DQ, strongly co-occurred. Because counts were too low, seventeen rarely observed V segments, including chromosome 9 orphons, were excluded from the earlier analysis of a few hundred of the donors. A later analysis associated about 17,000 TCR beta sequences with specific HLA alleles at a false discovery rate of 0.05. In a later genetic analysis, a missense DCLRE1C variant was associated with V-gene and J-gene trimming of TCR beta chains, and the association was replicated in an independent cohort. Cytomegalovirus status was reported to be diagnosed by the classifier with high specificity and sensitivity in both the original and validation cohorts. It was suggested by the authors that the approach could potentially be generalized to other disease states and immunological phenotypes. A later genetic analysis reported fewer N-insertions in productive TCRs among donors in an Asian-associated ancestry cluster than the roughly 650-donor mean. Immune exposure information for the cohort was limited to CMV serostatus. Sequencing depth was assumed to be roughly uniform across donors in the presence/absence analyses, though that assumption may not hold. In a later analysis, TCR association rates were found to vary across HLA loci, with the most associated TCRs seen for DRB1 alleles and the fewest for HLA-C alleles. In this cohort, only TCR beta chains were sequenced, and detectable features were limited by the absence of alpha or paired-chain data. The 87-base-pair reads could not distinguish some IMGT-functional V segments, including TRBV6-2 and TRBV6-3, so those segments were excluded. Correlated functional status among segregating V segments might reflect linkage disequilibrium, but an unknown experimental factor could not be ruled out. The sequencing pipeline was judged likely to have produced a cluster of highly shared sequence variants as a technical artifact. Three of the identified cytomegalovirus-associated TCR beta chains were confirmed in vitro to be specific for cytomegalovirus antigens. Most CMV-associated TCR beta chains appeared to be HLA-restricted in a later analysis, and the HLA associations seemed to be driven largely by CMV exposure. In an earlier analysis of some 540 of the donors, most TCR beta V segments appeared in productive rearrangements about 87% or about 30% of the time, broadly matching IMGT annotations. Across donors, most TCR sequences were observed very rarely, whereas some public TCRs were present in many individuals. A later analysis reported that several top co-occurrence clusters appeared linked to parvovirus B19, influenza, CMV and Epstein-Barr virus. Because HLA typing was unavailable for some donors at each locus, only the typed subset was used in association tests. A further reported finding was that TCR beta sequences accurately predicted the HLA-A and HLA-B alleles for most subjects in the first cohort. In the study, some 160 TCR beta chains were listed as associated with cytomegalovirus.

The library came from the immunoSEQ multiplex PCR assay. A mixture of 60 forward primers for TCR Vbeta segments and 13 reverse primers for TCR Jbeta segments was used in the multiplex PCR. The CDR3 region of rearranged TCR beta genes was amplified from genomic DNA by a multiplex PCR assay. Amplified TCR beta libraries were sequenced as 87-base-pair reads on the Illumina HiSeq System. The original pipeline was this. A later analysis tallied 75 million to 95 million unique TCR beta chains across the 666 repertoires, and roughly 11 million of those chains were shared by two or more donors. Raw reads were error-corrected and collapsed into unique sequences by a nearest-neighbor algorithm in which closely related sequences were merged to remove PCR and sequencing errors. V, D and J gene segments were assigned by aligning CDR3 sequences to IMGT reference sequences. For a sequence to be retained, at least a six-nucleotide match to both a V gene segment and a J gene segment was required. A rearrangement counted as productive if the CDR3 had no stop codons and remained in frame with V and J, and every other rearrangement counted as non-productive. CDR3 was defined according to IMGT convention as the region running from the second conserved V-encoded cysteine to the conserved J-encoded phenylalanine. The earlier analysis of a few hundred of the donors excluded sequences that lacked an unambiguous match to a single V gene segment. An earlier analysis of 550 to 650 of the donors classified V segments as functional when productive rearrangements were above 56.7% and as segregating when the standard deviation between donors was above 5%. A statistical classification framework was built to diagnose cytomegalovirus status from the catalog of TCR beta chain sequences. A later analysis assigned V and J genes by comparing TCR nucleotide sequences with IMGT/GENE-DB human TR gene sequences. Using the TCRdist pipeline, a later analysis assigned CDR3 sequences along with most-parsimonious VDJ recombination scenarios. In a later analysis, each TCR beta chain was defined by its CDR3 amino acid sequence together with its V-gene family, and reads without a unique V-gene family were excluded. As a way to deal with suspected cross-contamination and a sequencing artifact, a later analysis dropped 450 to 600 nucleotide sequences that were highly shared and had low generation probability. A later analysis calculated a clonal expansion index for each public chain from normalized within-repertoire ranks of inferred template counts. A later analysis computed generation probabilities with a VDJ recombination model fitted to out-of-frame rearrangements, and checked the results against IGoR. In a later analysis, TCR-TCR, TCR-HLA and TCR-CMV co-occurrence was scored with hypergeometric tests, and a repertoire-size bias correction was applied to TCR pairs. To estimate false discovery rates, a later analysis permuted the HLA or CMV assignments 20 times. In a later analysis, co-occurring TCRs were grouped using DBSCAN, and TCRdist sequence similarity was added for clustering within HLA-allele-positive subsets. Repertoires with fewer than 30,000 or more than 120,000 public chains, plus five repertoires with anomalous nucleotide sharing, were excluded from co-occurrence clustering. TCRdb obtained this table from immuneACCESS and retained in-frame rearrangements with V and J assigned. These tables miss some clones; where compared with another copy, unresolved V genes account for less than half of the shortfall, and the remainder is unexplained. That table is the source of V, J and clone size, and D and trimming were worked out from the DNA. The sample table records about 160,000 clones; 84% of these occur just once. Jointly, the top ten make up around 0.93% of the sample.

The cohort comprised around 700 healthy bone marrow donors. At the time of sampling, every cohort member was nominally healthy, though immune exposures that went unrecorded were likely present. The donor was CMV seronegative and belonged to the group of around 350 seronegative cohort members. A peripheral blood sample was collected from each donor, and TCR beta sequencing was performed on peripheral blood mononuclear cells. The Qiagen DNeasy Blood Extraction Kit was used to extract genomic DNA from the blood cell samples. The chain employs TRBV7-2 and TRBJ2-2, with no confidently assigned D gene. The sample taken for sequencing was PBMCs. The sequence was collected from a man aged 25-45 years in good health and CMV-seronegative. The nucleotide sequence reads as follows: TGTGCCAGCAGCCCCCTAGCCGGGGAGCTGTTTTTT. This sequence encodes CASSPLAGELFF.